The 30 T cell receptor beta chains reported below all come from one sample, sequenced in a study of spatial heterogeneity in lung cancer. Regarding time point: sample taken at primary tumor resection. Unsorted whole RNA from tumor, nontumor lung or frozen PBMC underwent sequencing. TCRdb redid the calling of the 5' RACE reads with MiXCR, one entry per CDR3 protein. The sample carries more than 85,000 distinct CDR3 sequences, approximately 8.5% recorded once. The sample here was PBMCs, taken at surgery. These receptors all come from a male donor with early-stage non-small cell lung cancer.

This clonotype appeared many times. The V and J genes are TRBV5-1 and TRBJ2-3; D ambiguous. Trimming removed 7 bases at V and 1 base at J, with 13 bases between. The CDR3 is 14 amino acids. Germline V gene lookup returns CDR1 SGHRS and CDR2 YFSETQ. CDR3: CASATIQGTDTQYF. The CDR3 DNA reads as TGCGCCAGCGCAACTATACAAGGCACAGATACGCAGTATTTT.

This chain uses TRBV18 with TRBJ2-1; possibly TRBD2 for D (6 bases). V was pared by 3 bases and J by 10 bases, with 16 bases between. CDR3 size: 14 residues. CDR1 is KGHSH, CDR2 LQKENI, per germline. The CDR3, as DNA: TGTGCCAGCTCACCTCCGACTAGTCCTTCGGAGCAGTTCTTC. It yields the protein CASSPPTSPSEQFF.

This clonotype showed up just a few times. This chain links TRBV18 with TRBJ2-3; the match to TRBD1 covers 8 bases. V dropped 3 bases and J dropped 5; count of bases not matched to a gene: 7. CDR3 length equals 15 residues. The germline V gene encodes CDR1 KGHSH and CDR2 LQKENI. The CDR3 DNA follows: TGTGCCAGCTCACCTCTAGGACAGGGCAAAGATACGCAGTATTTT. It translates to CASSPLGQGKDTQYF.

There are many counts of this clonotype. V is TRBV30 and J is TRBJ1-2, with D tentatively TRBD1 (5 bases). In germline, CDR1 is GTSNPN, CDR2 SVGIG (reference sequence). V was pared by 3 bases and J by 7 bases, with 21 bases between. The CDR3 totals 15 residues. The CDR3 loop is CAWRGHGLPHLGYTF. The CDR3 DNA reads as TGTGCCTGGAGGGGGCACGGACTTCCCCATCTTGGCTACACCTTC. The full variable domain, in which reference TRBV30 and TRBJ1-2 provide the parts outside the CDR3, is SQTIHQWPATLVQPVGSPLSLECTVEGTSNPNLYWYRQAAGRGLQLLFYSVGIGQISSEVPQNLSASRPQDRQFILSSKKLLLSDSGFYLCAWRGHGLPHLGYTFGSGTRLTVV.

This clonotype showed up just once. A single base separates this from a much larger clone, so it may be a read error. The chain carries TRBV7-2 and TRBJ2-7; D tentatively reads TRBD1 or TRBD2 (6 bases each). This CDR3 is 14 amino acids long. Per the germline V gene, CDR1 is SGHTA and CDR2 is FQGNSA. The CDR3 DNA is TGTGTCAGCAGCTTACACAAGGGGGGCTACGAGCAGTACTTC. The encoded protein is CVSSLHKGGYEQYF.

In this sample, this clonotype turned up many times. The chain has TRBV10-3 and TRBJ2-7, with D perhaps assigned TRBD1 or TRBD2 (5 bases each). V lost 5 bases to trimming and J lost 7 bases, with 9 bases between them. Germline lookup yields CDR1 ENHRY and CDR2 SYGVKD. The CDR3 runs 11 residues. The CDR3 loop reads CAISRDGEQYF. CDR3 bases: TGTGCCATCAGTCGGGACGGTGAGCAGTACTTC.

This clonotype came up many times. The chain has TRBV10-3 and TRBJ2-5; TRBD1 is a possible D gene (5 bases). CDR3 length: 17 residues. V was shortened by 3 bases and J by 3 bases, with 20 bases between the two germline ends. Germline loops: CDR1 ENHRY, CDR2 SYGVKD. CDR3 nucleotide sequence: TGTGCCATCAGTGAAGGTGTAGGGGTGATTTTCGAAGAGACCCAGTACTTC. This sequence encodes CAISEGVGVIFEETQYF.

This clonotype was recorded many times. The chain is built from TRBV29-1 and TRBJ2-1; D possibly corresponds to TRBD1 (6 bases). This CDR3 comprises 13 residues. The germline gives CDR1 SQVTM, CDR2 ANQGSEA. Trimming took off 5 bases at V and 6 bases at J, with 14 bases between the two ends. The CDR3 loop reads CSVQGSTGNEQFF. DNA of the CDR3: TGCAGCGTTCAGGGGTCAACTGGCAATGAGCAGTTCTTC.

Many counts were recorded for this clonotype. The genes are TRBV30 and TRBJ1-6, with D possibly being TRBD1 (5 bases). Trimming removed 4 bases from V and 7 bases from J, with 5 bases in between. CDR1 and CDR2 from the germline V gene are GTSNPN and SVGIG (reference sequence). This CDR3 is built from 11 residues. The CDR3 is CAWNRNSPLHF. CDR3 in DNA: TGTGCCTGGAACAGGAATTCACCCCTCCACTTT.

At least ten counts were recorded for this clonotype. V usage is TRBV4-2 and J usage is TRBJ2-7; weak D call: TRBD2 (5 bases). The V gene lost 4 bases and the J gene lost 3 bases, with 13 bases spanning the gap. This CDR3 is 14 amino acids long. CDR1 is LGHNA, CDR2 YNFKEQ, per germline. The CDR3 sequence: CASSPQRRHYEQYF. CDR3 bases: TGTGCCAGCAGCCCTCAGCGGCGTCACTACGAGCAGTACTTC.

This clonotype was found a few times. The chain combines TRBV9 with TRBJ2-7, with TRBD2 as a possible D gene (5 bases). V dropped 4 bases and J dropped 6 bases, with 14 bases sitting between them. The CDR3 is made up of 13 amino acids. The germline gives CDR1 SGDLS, CDR2 YYNGEE. CDR3 sequence reads: CASSLGLVSEQYF. The CDR3, as DNA: TGTGCCAGCAGCCTTGGACTTGTCTCCGAGCAGTACTTC.

This clonotype was counted many times. The CDR3 DNA is TGTGCCAGCAGCCTCGGACTAGCGGGGGGTTCGAACACCGGGGAGCTGTTTTTT. This codes for CASSLGLAGGSNTGELFF. This chain uses TRBV4-2 with TRBJ2-2; TRBD2 agrees at 14 bases. V shed 4 bases, J shed 0 bases, and the junction held 4 bases outside the gene matches. The germline CDR1 and CDR2 sequences are LGHNA and YNFKEQ. The CDR3 runs 18 residues.

The chain is built from TRBV27 and TRBJ2-7; TRBD1 aligns across 12 bases. This CDR3 has 15 residues. The ends lost 2 bases at V and 5 bases at J; junction bases unmatched: 4. The germline gives CDR1 MNHEY, CDR2 SMNVEV (reference sequence). The CDR3 DNA reads TGTGCCAGCAGTTTAAAGGGACAGGGGGCCCACGAGCAGTACTTC. It translates to CASSLKGQGAHEQYF.

This rearrangement joins TRBV27 to TRBJ2-2; D perhaps matches TRBD1 (5 bases). In germline, CDR1 is MNHEY, CDR2 SMNVEV (reference sequence). Trimming left V 3 bases short and J 7 bases short, with 9 bases between. The CDR3 length is 13 residues. CDR3 DNA: TGTGCCAGCAGTTTTACAGGCAGCGGGGAGCTGTTTTTT. Translating gives CASSFTGSGELFF.

The chain links TRBV20-1 to TRBJ2-1; 9 bases are a match to TRBD1. Trimming took 7 bases from V and 6 from J; bases not matched to a gene: 7. This CDR3 has 13 residues. Germline V gives CDR1 DFQATT, CDR2 SNEGSKA (reference sequence). CDR3 amino acids: CSVHRGLINEQFF. CDR3 DNA: TGCAGTGTACACAGGGGGCTTATCAATGAGCAGTTCTTC.

This clonotype has more than one count but fewer than ten. The gene calls are TRBV28 and TRBJ2-7; D is possibly TRBD2 (5 bases). With 8 bases removed from V and 3 bases from J, the gap between germline ends came to 20 bases. The CDR3 is 15 residues long. Germline V lookup: CDR1 MDHEN, CDR2 SYDVKM. The CDR3 DNA follows: TGTGCCAGCCGGACCGCGCGGGCAGCTTTCTACGAGCAGTACTTC. It specifies CASRTARAAFYEQYF.

This clonotype was counted at least ten times. The rearrangement links TRBV6-5 to TRBJ1-4; the D is unclear. The CDR3 runs to 14 residues. V was trimmed by 6 bases and J by 5 bases, leaving 13 bases between them. From germline, CDR1 is MNHEY and CDR2 SVGAGI. CDR3 nucleotide sequence: TGTGCCAGCAGGAGTCGGGCCGAGAATGAAAAACTGTTTTTT. This encodes CASRSRAENEKLFF.

This clonotype has more than one count but fewer than ten. The genes are TRBV20-1 and TRBJ1-4; D ambiguous. The germline gives CDR1 DFQATT, CDR2 SNEGSKA (reference sequence). V was cut by 0 bases and J by 4 bases, with 12 bases left in between. The CDR3 loop spans 15 amino acids. The chain's CDR3 is CSARDPAANNEKLFF. CDR3 DNA: TGCAGTGCTAGAGATCCGGCAGCCAATAATGAAAAACTGTTTTTT.

The table lists this clonotype with many counts. The chain couples TRBV29-1 to TRBJ2-7; 7 bases are a match to TRBD1. CDR1 and CDR2 (germline): SQVTM, ANQGSEA. Trimming at V came to 4 bases and at J to 1 base, leaving 1 base not matched to a gene. CDR3 length: 12 amino acids. The CDR3 protein is CSVGDSSYEQYF. The CDR3 bases are TGCAGCGTTGGGGACAGTTCCTACGAGCAGTACTTC.

The V and J genes are TRBV20-1 and TRBJ2-1; 9 bases match TRBD1. Germline V lookup: CDR1 DFQATT, CDR2 SNEGSKA (reference sequence). The CDR3 length is 16 residues. The V and J ends lost 0 bases and 0 bases, in that order; junction bases with no gene match: 3. CDR3 sequence reads: CSARDRQGVSYNEQFF. The CDR3 DNA sequence: TGCAGTGCTAGAGATAGACAGGGGGTCTCCTACAATGAGCAGTTCTTC.

There are many counts of this clonotype. The chain links TRBV5-1 to TRBJ1-1; 8 bases match TRBD1. Per the germline V gene, CDR1 is SGHRS and CDR2 is YFSETQ. Trimming at V came to 3 bases and at J to 1 base, leaving 2 bases not matched to a gene. CDR3 size: 14 residues. The CDR3 DNA sequence: TGCGCCAGCAGCTCGGGACAGGCGAACACTGAAGCTTTCTTT. Residues: CASSSGQANTEAFF.

The chain combines TRBV30 with TRBJ1-2; D unclear. This CDR3 contains 13 residues. Germline CDR1 is GTSNPN and CDR2 is SVGIG (reference sequence). Trimming stripped 2 bases from V and 7 bases from J, with 14 bases between. CDR3 in DNA: TGTGCCTGGAGTCCACAGAGTAGGAGTGGCTACACCTTC. Its protein is CAWSPQSRSGYTF.

In its sample, this clonotype was seen many times. The V call is TRBV3-1, the J call TRBJ2-7; 10 nucleotides match TRBD1. V shed 4 bases, J shed 3 bases, and the junction held 9 bases outside the gene matches. The CDR3 length is 16 residues. Germline V gene lookup returns CDR1 LGHDT and CDR2 YNNKEL (reference sequence). The CDR3 DNA reads as TGTGCCAGCAGCCGGACCGGGACAGGGGAGTACTACGAGCAGTACTTC. It codes for CASSRTGTGEYYEQYF.

This clonotype was seen ten or more times. The chain carries TRBV3-1 and TRBJ2-3; 7 positions agree with TRBD1. Trimming removed 4 bases from V and 3 bases from J; junction bases left unmatched: 13. CDR1 and CDR2 (germline): LGHDT, YNNKEL (reference sequence). There are 17 residues in the CDR3. The CDR3 coding sequence is TGTGCCAGCAGCCGCGTGAGGGACAGAAAATCTACAGATACGCAGTATTTT. Its translation: CASSRVRDRKSTDTQYF.

The V gene is TRBV19, the J gene TRBJ2-7; possible D gene TRBD2, 5 bases. CDR1 is LNHDA, CDR2 SQIVND, per germline (reference sequence). Trimming took off 3 bases at V and 5 bases at J, with 5 bases between the two ends. The CDR3 contains 11 residues. CDR3 residues: CASSMRDEQYF. The CDR3 DNA follows: TGTGCCAGTAGTATGAGGGACGAGCAGTACTTC.

CDR3 coding DNA: TGCAGTGAAAGCGAGGGGTACTACAATGAGCAGTTCTTC. It is translated as CSESEGYYNEQFF. The chain combines TRBV20-1 with TRBJ2-1; D possibly uses TRBD1 or TRBD2 (5 bases each). Deletions cut 7 bases from V and 3 bases from J, with 13 bases between. The CDR3 has 13 residues. The germline V gene encodes CDR1 DFQATT and CDR2 SNEGSKA (reference sequence).

The V call is TRBV7-9, the J call TRBJ2-3; 9 nucleotides agree with TRBD1. The CDR3 has 16 amino acids. Germline CDR1 and CDR2: SEHNR and FQNEAQ (reference sequence). The ends lost 3 bases at V and 4 bases at J; junction bases unmatched: 8. CDR3 in amino acids: CASSFAGTGTADTQYF. The CDR3 nucleotides read TGTGCCAGCAGCTTCGCGGGGACAGGGACGGCAGATACGCAGTATTTT.

There are many counts of this clonotype. V and J are TRBV5-4 and TRBJ2-2, with 10 bases fitting TRBD1. With V trimmed by 5 bases and J by 7 bases, 8 bases remained unmatched. Germline CDR1 is SGHNT and CDR2 is YYREEE (reference sequence). This CDR3 is 15 amino acids long. CDR3 protein: CASSSGQGNRGELFF. Written as DNA, the CDR3 is TGTGCCAGCAGTTCGGGACAGGGGAATCGCGGGGAGCTGTTTTTT.

This clonotype was detected many times. J is TRBJ2-1 and V is TRBV18, with TRBD2 identical over 9 bases. V lost 5 bases, J lost 4 bases, and 6 bases stayed unmatched. Germline V gives CDR1 KGHSH, CDR2 LQKENI. This CDR3 has 15 amino acids. CDR3 sequence (DNA): TGTGCCAGCTCATATACTAGCGGGTCTTACAATGAGCAGTTCTTC. It codes for CASSYTSGSYNEQFF.

The V and J genes are TRBV5-1 and TRBJ1-1; D gene unclear. The V gene's germline CDR1 is SGHRS and CDR2 YFSETQ. The CDR3 has 9 amino acids. V was cut by 7 bases and J by 3 bases, with 1 base left in between. This chain's CDR3 is CASYTEAFF. In DNA, the CDR3 is TGCGCCAGCTACACTGAAGCTTTCTTT.